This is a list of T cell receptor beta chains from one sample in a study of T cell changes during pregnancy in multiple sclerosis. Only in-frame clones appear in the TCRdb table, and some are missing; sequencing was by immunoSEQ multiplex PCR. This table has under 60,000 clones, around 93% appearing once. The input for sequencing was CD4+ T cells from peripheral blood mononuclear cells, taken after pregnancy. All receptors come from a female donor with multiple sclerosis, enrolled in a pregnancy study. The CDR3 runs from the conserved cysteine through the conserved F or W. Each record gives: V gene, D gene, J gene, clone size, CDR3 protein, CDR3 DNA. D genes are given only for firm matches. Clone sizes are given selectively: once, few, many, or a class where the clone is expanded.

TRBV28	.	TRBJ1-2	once	CASSFLGGGYTF	TGTGCCAGCAGTTTTTTAGGGGGGGGTTACACCTTC
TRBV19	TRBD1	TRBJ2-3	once	CASSMGRGQRTDTQYF	TGTGCCAGTAGTATGGGCAGGGGGCAACGCACAGATACGCAGTATTTT
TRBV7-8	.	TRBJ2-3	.	CASSSNRDTDTQYF	TGTGCCAGCAGCTCAAACAGGGACACAGATACGCAGTATTTT
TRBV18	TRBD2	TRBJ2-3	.	CASSPRLAGGTDTQYF	TGTGCCAGCTCACCACGACTAGCGGGGGGTACAGATACGCAGTATTTT
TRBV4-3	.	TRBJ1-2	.	CASSQVRGNYGYTF	TGCGCCAGCAGCCAAGTCCGGGGTAACTATGGCTACACCTTC
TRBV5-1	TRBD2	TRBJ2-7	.	CASSFAGSTSGTYEQYF	TGCGCCAGCAGCTTCGCGGGTTCGACTAGCGGCACCTACGAGCAGTACTTC
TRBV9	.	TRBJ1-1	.	CASSVVSRGNTEAFF	TGTGCCAGCAGCGTAGTTAGTCGGGGGAACACTGAAGCTTTCTTT
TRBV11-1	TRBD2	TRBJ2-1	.	CASSSGLSGGAVEQFF	TGTGCCAGCAGCTCCGGACTAAGCGGGGGGGCAGTCGAGCAGTTCTTC
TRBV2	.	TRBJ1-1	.	CASSPSREGAFF	TGTGCCAGCAGCCCCTCGCGGGAGGGAGCTTTCTTT
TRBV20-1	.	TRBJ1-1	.	CSARTTVYPFF	TGCAGTGCTAGAACAACAGTTTATCCTTTCTTT
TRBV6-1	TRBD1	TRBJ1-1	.	CASNRGQLEREAFF	TGTGCCAGCAACAGGGGGCAGCTGGAACGGGAAGCTTTCTTT
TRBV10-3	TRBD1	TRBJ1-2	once	CAISESTGANYGYTF	TGTGCCATCAGTGAGTCGACAGGGGCTAACTATGGCTACACCTTC
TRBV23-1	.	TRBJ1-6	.	CASSQIKGLLSSYNSPLHF	TGCGCCAGCAGTCAAATAAAGGGACTCCTGAGCTCCTATAATTCACCCCTCCACTTT
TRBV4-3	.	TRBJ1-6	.	CASSQSWGRGGSYNSPLHF	TGCGCCAGCAGCCAAAGTTGGGGGAGGGGGGGCTCCTATAATTCACCCCTCCACTTT
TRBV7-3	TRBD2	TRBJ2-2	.	CASSAHRGGNTGELFF	TGTGCCAGCAGCGCACACCGGGGGGGGAACACCGGGGAGCTGTTTTTT
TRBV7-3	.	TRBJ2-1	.	CASSLTTGGEQFF	TGTGCCAGCAGCTTAACTACGGGTGGTGAGCAGTTCTTC
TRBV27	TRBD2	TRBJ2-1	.	CASSLSIPGLAGGSSYNEQFF	TGTGCCAGCAGTTTATCGATACCGGGACTAGCGGGGGGGAGCTCCTACAATGAGCAGTTCTTC
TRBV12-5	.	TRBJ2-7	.	CASGFSQASSYEQYF	TGTGCTAGTGGTTTCTCGCAGGCGAGCTCCTACGAGCAGTACTTC
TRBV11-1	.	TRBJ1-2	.	CASSPGGNYGYTF	TGTGCCAGCAGCCCCGGGGGGAACTATGGCTACACCTTC
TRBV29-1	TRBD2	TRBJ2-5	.	CSVAAGGGETQYF	TGCAGCGTTGCAGCGGGGGGAGGAGAGACCCAGTACTTC
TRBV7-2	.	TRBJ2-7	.	CASRQDSPSLSYEQYF	TGTGCCAGCAGACAAGACAGCCCCTCCCTATCCTACGAGCAGTACTTC
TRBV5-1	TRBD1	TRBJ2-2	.	CASSWGQGGELFF	TGCGCCAGCAGCTGGGGACAGGGTGGGGAGCTGTTTTTT
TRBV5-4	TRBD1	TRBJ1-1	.	CASSGDRGRRTEAFF	TGTGCCAGCAGCGGAGACAGGGGGCGGAGGACTGAAGCTTTCTTT
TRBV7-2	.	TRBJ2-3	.	CASSLTSGPTDTQYF	TGTGCCAGCAGCTTAACGAGCGGGCCCACAGATACGCAGTATTTT
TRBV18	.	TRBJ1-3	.	CASSPSGGRTGNTIYF	TGTGCCAGCTCTCCATCTGGGGGCCGCACTGGAAACACCATATATTTT
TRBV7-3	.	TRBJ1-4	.	CASSLNRLGASEKLFF	TGTGCCAGCAGCTTAAATCGGCTGGGGGCGAGTGAAAAACTGTTTTTT
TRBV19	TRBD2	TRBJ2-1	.	CASSGGNLAGVYNEQFF	TGTGCCAGTAGTGGGGGGAACCTAGCGGGGGTTTACAATGAGCAGTTCTTC
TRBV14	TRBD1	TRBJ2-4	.	CASSPRGYIQYF	TGTGCCAGCAGCCCCAGGGGGTACATTCAGTACTTC
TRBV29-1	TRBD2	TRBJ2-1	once	CSVRTSGGPPYNEQFF	TGCAGCGTCCGAACTAGCGGGGGGCCCCCCTACAATGAGCAGTTCTTC
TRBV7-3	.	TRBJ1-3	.	CASSLSSGNTIYF	TGTGCCAGCAGCTTAAGTAGCGGAAACACCATATATTTT
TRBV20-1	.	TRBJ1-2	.	CSAPRNYGYTF	TGCAGTGCTCCACGGAACTATGGCTACACCTTC
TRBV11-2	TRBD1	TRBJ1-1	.	CASSSIRTGDTEAFF	TGTGCCAGCAGCTCTATTCGGACAGGGGACACTGAAGCTTTCTTT
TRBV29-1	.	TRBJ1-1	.	CSASTVVNTEAFF	TGCAGCGCGTCGACAGTTGTGAACACTGAAGCTTTCTTT
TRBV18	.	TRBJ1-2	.	CASSPNPGNYGYTF	TGTGCCAGCTCACCAAATCCCGGTAACTATGGCTACACCTTC
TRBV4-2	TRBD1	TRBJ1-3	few	CASGIGQGGVNTIYF	TGTGCCAGCGGAATCGGACAGGGTGGGGTGAACACCATATATTTT
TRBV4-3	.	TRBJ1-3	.	CASSPRDTYSGNTIYF	TGCGCCAGCTCCCCCCGGGACACATACTCTGGAAACACCATATATTTT
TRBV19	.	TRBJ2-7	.	CASKGVHEQYF	TGTGCCAGCAAAGGGGTCCACGAGCAGTACTTC
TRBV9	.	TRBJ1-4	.	CASSAHRAGASEKLFF	TGTGCCAGCAGCGCCCACCGGGCGGGGGCAAGTGAAAAACTGTTTTTT
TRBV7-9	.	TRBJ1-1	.	CASSLGAGTEAFF	TGTGCCAGCAGCTTAGGTGCGGGCACTGAAGCTTTCTTT
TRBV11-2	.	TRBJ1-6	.	CASSQITESPLHF	TGTGCCAGCAGCCAAATAACAGAGTCACCCCTCCACTTT
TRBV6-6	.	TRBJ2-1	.	CASRTRSGSSYNEQFF	TGTGCCAGCAGAACTAGGTCCGGGAGCTCCTACAATGAGCAGTTCTTC
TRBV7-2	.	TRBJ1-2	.	CASSLRGEGGYTF	TGTGCCAGCAGCTTACGAGGGGAGGGTGGCTACACCTTC
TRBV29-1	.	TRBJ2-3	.	CSVGRGLTDTQYF	TGCAGCGTCGGGCGGGGGCTCACAGATACGCAGTATTTT
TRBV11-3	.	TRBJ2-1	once	CASSLGQNYNEQFF	TGTGCCAGCAGCTTAGGACAGAACTACAATGAGCAGTTCTTC
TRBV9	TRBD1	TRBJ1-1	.	CASSVATGGAGGVGAFF	TGTGCCAGCAGCGTAGCCACAGGGGGCGCCGGCGGAGTAGGAGCTTTCTTT
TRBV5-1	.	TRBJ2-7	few	CASSPSQGYEQYF	TGCGCCAGCAGCCCTTCCCAGGGGTACGAGCAGTACTTC
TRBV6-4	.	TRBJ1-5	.	CASSQGLGNQPQHF	TGTGCCAGCAGCCAGGGGCTCGGCAATCAGCCCCAGCATTTT
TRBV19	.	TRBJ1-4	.	CASSEDTGRNEKLFF	TGTGCCAGTAGTGAAGATACAGGGCGCAATGAAAAACTGTTTTTT
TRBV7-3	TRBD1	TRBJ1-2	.	CASNQQGGLGYTF	TGTGCCAGCAACCAGCAGGGGGGCCTTGGCTACACCTTC
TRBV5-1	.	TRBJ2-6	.	CASNRGTGANVLTF	TGCGCCAGCAACCGGGGGACTGGGGCCAACGTCCTGACTTTC
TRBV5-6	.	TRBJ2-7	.	CASSRGSLYEQYF	TGTGCCAGCAGCAGGGGGAGCCTCTACGAGCAGTACTTC
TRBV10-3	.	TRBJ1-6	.	CGRVGAQLSVSPLHF	TGTGGTAGGGTGGGGGCCCAGTTGAGCGTTTCACCCCTCCACTTT
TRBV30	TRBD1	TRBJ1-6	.	CAWSPQGAGVNSPLHF	TGTGCCTGGAGTCCCCAGGGGGCAGGGGTGAATTCACCCCTCCACTTT
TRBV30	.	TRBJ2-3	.	CAWSGSPNTDTQYF	TGTGCCTGGAGCGGGAGCCCTAACACAGATACGCAGTATTTT
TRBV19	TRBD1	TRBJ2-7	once	CASSIGTGTYEQYF	TGTGCCAGTAGTATCGGGACAGGCACCTACGAGCAGTACTTC
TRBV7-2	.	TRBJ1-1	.	CASSSGLHGVAEAFF	TGTGCCAGCAGCTCAGGTCTCCACGGGGTGGCTGAAGCTTTCTTT
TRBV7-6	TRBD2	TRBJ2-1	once	CASSSRIREATYNEQFF	TGTGCCAGCAGCTCCCGGATCCGGGAGGCGACCTACAATGAGCAGTTCTTC
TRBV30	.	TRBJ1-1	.	CAWSVSRTVNTEAFF	TGTGCCTGGAGTGTATCCCGGACAGTGAACACTGAAGCTTTCTTT